The present entry profiles one T cell receptor (beta chain) with its context. This entry belongs to a study of blood T cell repertoires in COVID-19. The CDR3 loop spans 15 amino acids. Germline V gene lookup returns CDR1 SGHNT and CDR2 YYREEE (reference sequence). V lost 1 base and J 3 bases, leaving 11 bases between the germline ends. TCRdb's copy holds only in-frame clones and misses some; the assay was immunoSEQ multiplex PCR. The profile shows roughly 250,000 clones, roughly 90% of them singletons. The source is a woman aged 35 to 49 who had recovered from COVID-19. Sequencing was done on a sample of peripheral blood. The genes are TRBV5-4 and TRBJ2-1; maybe TRBD1 (5 bases). In DNA, the CDR3 is TGTGCCAGCAGCTTGACAGGACAAAGCTACAATGAGCAGTTCTTC. The encoded protein is CASSLTGQSYNEQFF.